Listed below are T cell receptor beta chains from one sample, sequenced in a study of cytomegalovirus exposure and HLA in healthy donors. Method: immunoSEQ multiplex PCR; TCRdb's copy keeps in-frame clones and lacks some. The sample has 70,000 to 100,000 clones. The material sequenced was PBMCs. These receptor sequences come from a man in his late teens or twenties in good health and CMV-seropositive. Both conserved end residues are part of each CDR3. The D gene is left open where the match is weak.

len: 18; v_gene: TRBV5-1; d_gene: NA; j_gene: TRBJ1-2; CDR3nt: TGCGCCAGCAGCTTGCGCTCAGGGGCGTGGAGCAATAACTATGGCTACACCTTC; CDR3aa: CASSLRSGAWSNNYGYTF
len: 15; v_gene: TRBV4-1; d_gene: TRBD1; j_gene: TRBJ1-1; CDR3nt: TGCGCCAGCAGCCAAGTGCAGGGGGTGGAGACTGAAGCTTTCTTT; CDR3aa: CASSQVQGVETEAFF
len: 16; v_gene: TRBV9; d_gene: NA; j_gene: TRBJ2-1; CDR3nt: TGTGCCAGCAGCGTAGGGGGGGGCGCCGTATACAATGAGCAGTTCTTC; CDR3aa: CASSVGGGAVYNEQFF
len: 16; v_gene: TRBV11-2; d_gene: NA; j_gene: TRBJ1-5; CDR3nt: TGTGCCAGCAGCTTAGGTGGGGGCGGCTACAATCAGCCCCAGCATTTT; CDR3aa: CASSLGGGGYNQPQHF
len: 21; v_gene: TRBV28; d_gene: NA; j_gene: TRBJ1-5; CDR3nt: TGTGCCAGCAGCCTTTTCGCCGACAATCTTGGATCACAGGGACGGATATGGCCCCAGCATTTT; CDR3aa: CASSLFADNLGSQGRIWPQHF
len: 13; v_gene: TRBV5-6; d_gene: NA; j_gene: TRBJ1-1; CDR3nt: TGTGCCAGCAGCCCCGGGGGGGCCACTGAAGCTTTCTTT; CDR3aa: CASSPGGATEAFF
len: 13; v_gene: TRBV7-9; d_gene: NA; j_gene: TRBJ1-5; CDR3nt: TGTGCCAGCAGCTTAGACATTTATCAGCCCCAGCATTTT; CDR3aa: CASSLDIYQPQHF
len: 14; v_gene: TRBV9; d_gene: NA; j_gene: TRBJ2-2; CDR3nt: TGTGCCAGCAGCGTAGGACATACCACCGGGGAGCTGTTTTTT; CDR3aa: CASSVGHTTGELFF
len: 14; v_gene: TRBV28; d_gene: NA; j_gene: TRBJ1-2; CDR3nt: TGTGCCAGCAGTACACACAGGGAAATCCGTGGCTACACCTTC; CDR3aa: CASSTHREIRGYTF
len: 14; v_gene: TRBV6-1; d_gene: NA; j_gene: TRBJ1-1; CDR3nt: TGTGCCAGCAGGACCCTTCGGGGGAACACTGAAGCTTTCTTT; CDR3aa: CASRTLRGNTEAFF
len: 15; v_gene: TRBV4-1; d_gene: NA; j_gene: TRBJ1-5; CDR3nt: TGCGCCAGCAGCCAAGATGACACAGCGGATCAGCCCCAGCATTTT; CDR3aa: CASSQDDTADQPQHF
len: 15; v_gene: TRBV28; d_gene: NA; j_gene: TRBJ2-3; CDR3nt: TGTGCCAGCAGTTTCCCGGACAGAAGCACAGATACGCAGTATTTT; CDR3aa: CASSFPDRSTDTQYF
len: 15; v_gene: TRBV7-6; d_gene: NA; j_gene: TRBJ1-4; CDR3nt: TGTGCCAGCAGCTCAGAACTAGGGGAGGATGAAAAACTGTTTTTT; CDR3aa: CASSSELGEDEKLFF
len: 14; v_gene: TRBV18; d_gene: NA; j_gene: TRBJ1-1; CDR3nt: TGTGCCAGCTCACCACCGGGGGGGTACACTGAAGCTTTCTTT; CDR3aa: CASSPPGGYTEAFF
len: 15; v_gene: TRBV5-1; d_gene: TRBD1; j_gene: TRBJ1-4; CDR3nt: TGCGCCAGCAGCCCCGGACAGGGTGGAATTGAAAAACTGTTTTTT; CDR3aa: CASSPGQGGIEKLFF
len: 18; v_gene: TRBV4-1; d_gene: NA; j_gene: TRBJ2-2; CDR3nt: TGCGCCAGCAGCCAAGACGGGAGGGACAGGGCGAACACCGGGGAGCTGTTTTTT; CDR3aa: CASSQDGRDRANTGELFF
len: 15; v_gene: TRBV6-5; d_gene: TRBD2; j_gene: TRBJ2-7; CDR3nt: TGTGCCAGCAGTCTATCTAGCGGGGCCCTTCAAGAGCAGTACTTC; CDR3aa: CASSLSSGALQEQYF
len: 11; v_gene: TRBV28; d_gene: NA; j_gene: TRBJ2-7; CDR3nt: TGTGCCAGCAGTACCCAATACGAGCAGTACTTC; CDR3aa: CASSTQYEQYF
len: 16; v_gene: TRBV2; d_gene: NA; j_gene: TRBJ1-5; CDR3nt: TGTGCCAGCAGTGAAGCTGGACAATACAAGGATCAGCCCCAGCATTTT; CDR3aa: CASSEAGQYKDQPQHF
len: 14; v_gene: TRBV5-1; d_gene: NA; j_gene: TRBJ1-1; CDR3nt: TGCGCCAGCAGCTTCAGCGGGGAGGTCACTGAAGCTTTCTTT; CDR3aa: CASSFSGEVTEAFF
len: 11; v_gene: TRBV6-6; d_gene: NA; j_gene: TRBJ1-1; CDR3nt: TGTGCCAGCATGGAGGGGAGGGAAGCTTTCTTT; CDR3aa: CASMEGREAFF
len: 14; v_gene: TRBV6-1; d_gene: TRBD1; j_gene: TRBJ1-1; CDR3nt: TGTGCCAGTGCAGGACAGGGGGCGCTTGTTGAAGCTTTCTTT; CDR3aa: CASAGQGALVEAFF
len: 15; v_gene: TRBV7-2; d_gene: TRBD2; j_gene: TRBJ2-5; CDR3nt: TGTGCCAGCAGCTTCAGCGGGGGGCTGGGGGAGACCCAGTACTTC; CDR3aa: CASSFSGGLGETQYF
len: 15; v_gene: TRBV27; d_gene: NA; j_gene: TRBJ1-2; CDR3nt: TGTGCCAGCAGTTATGGAGGGGCGCCGAACTATGGCTACACCTTC; CDR3aa: CASSYGGAPNYGYTF
len: 18; v_gene: TRBV5-8; d_gene: TRBD1; j_gene: TRBJ1-6; CDR3nt: TGTGCCAGCAGCTTGGGATTTTGGACAGGGGGCTCCAATTCACCCCTCCACTTT; CDR3aa: CASSLGFWTGGSNSPLHF
len: 16; v_gene: TRBV25-1; d_gene: TRBD1; j_gene: TRBJ2-1; CDR3nt: TGTGCCAGCAGTGGGCTACCGGGGACAGGGATCGGTGAGCAGTTCTTC; CDR3aa: CASSGLPGTGIGEQFF
len: 14; v_gene: TRBV6-5; d_gene: NA; j_gene: TRBJ1-1; CDR3nt: TGTGCCAGCAGTTACCTACGACAGTCCCCTGAAGCTTTCTTT; CDR3aa: CASSYLRQSPEAFF
len: 11; v_gene: TRBV5-6; d_gene: NA; j_gene: TRBJ2-3; CDR3nt: TGTGCCAGCAGCTTTAAAGATACGCAGTATTTT; CDR3aa: CASSFKDTQYF
len: 13; v_gene: TRBV6-4; d_gene: NA; j_gene: TRBJ1-5; CDR3nt: TGTGCCAGCAGTGCAGGGAGCAATCAGCCCCAGCATTTT; CDR3aa: CASSAGSNQPQHF
len: 12; v_gene: TRBV6-1; d_gene: NA; j_gene: TRBJ1-1; CDR3nt: TGTGCCAGCAATGACCGGGACACTGAAGCTTTCTTT; CDR3aa: CASNDRDTEAFF
len: 13; v_gene: TRBV5-8; d_gene: TRBD1; j_gene: TRBJ1-4; CDR3nt: TGTGCCAGCAGCTTGGCCACAGGGGTAGGGGTGTTTTTT; CDR3aa: CASSLATGVGVFF
len: 12; v_gene: TRBV28; d_gene: NA; j_gene: TRBJ2-7; CDR3nt: TGTGCCAGCAGTTTATTCACTTACGAGCAGTACTTC; CDR3aa: CASSLFTYEQYF
len: 13; v_gene: TRBV19; d_gene: TRBD1; j_gene: TRBJ2-2; CDR3nt: TGTGCCAGTAGTCCAACAGGGGTCGGGGAGCTGTTTTTT; CDR3aa: CASSPTGVGELFF
len: 14; v_gene: TRBV30; d_gene: NA; j_gene: TRBJ2-7; CDR3nt: TGTGCCTGGAGTGCGGGTCTCGGGTCCTACGAGCAGTACTTC; CDR3aa: CAWSAGLGSYEQYF
len: 15; v_gene: TRBV7-2; d_gene: TRBD2; j_gene: TRBJ2-7; CDR3nt: TGTGCCAGCAGCCTTACTAGCGGGGGGCCGTACGAGCAGTACTTC; CDR3aa: CASSLTSGGPYEQYF
len: 13; v_gene: TRBV28; d_gene: NA; j_gene: TRBJ2-7; CDR3nt: TGTGCCAGCAGTGAAACAGGAGGGTACGAGCAGTACTTC; CDR3aa: CASSETGGYEQYF
len: 14; v_gene: TRBV4-2; d_gene: NA; j_gene: TRBJ1-1; CDR3nt: TGTGCCAGCAGCCAAGGCAGGGTAAACACTGAAGCTTTCTTT; CDR3aa: CASSQGRVNTEAFF
len: 17; v_gene: TRBV4-1; d_gene: NA; j_gene: TRBJ2-3; CDR3nt: TGCGCCAGCAGCCAGAGGCAGGGGACTACCGACACAGATACGCAGTATTTT; CDR3aa: CASSQRQGTTDTDTQYF
len: 18; v_gene: TRBV27; d_gene: TRBD2; j_gene: TRBJ2-1; CDR3nt: TGTGCCAGCAGTGTGACTAGCGGGGGGGAGAGCTCCTACAATGAGCAGTTCTTC; CDR3aa: CASSVTSGGESSYNEQFF
len: 13; v_gene: TRBV5-4; d_gene: NA; j_gene: TRBJ1-1; CDR3nt: TGTGCCAGCAGCTTGACCCAGGGAGGCGTAGCTTTCTTT; CDR3aa: CASSLTQGGVAFF
len: 16; v_gene: TRBV7-2; d_gene: TRBD1; j_gene: TRBJ2-7; CDR3nt: TGTGCCAGCAGCGGGAGAGGTAGGACAGGGGGCCACGAGCAGTACTTC; CDR3aa: CASSGRGRTGGHEQYF
len: 16; v_gene: TRBV4-2; d_gene: TRBD1; j_gene: TRBJ2-7; CDR3nt: TGTGCCAGCAGCCAAGCCACCGGGACAGGGTTTGACGAGCAGTACTTC; CDR3aa: CASSQATGTGFDEQYF
len: 13; v_gene: TRBV5-1; d_gene: NA; j_gene: TRBJ2-7; CDR3nt: TGCGCCAGCAGCTTGATAGACTCCTACGAGCAGTACTTC; CDR3aa: CASSLIDSYEQYF
len: 14; v_gene: TRBV18; d_gene: NA; j_gene: TRBJ2-5; CDR3nt: TGTGCCAGCTCACCAACCAGGGCCGAGGAGACCCAGTACTTC; CDR3aa: CASSPTRAEETQYF
len: 13; v_gene: TRBV2; d_gene: NA; j_gene: TRBJ1-1; CDR3nt: TGTGCCAGCATGGGGCGGGGGGGGACTGAAGCTTTCTTT; CDR3aa: CASMGRGGTEAFF
len: 13; v_gene: TRBV13; d_gene: NA; j_gene: TRBJ2-7; CDR3nt: TGTGCCAGCAGCTTAAGGAGCGCCTACGAGCAGTACTTC; CDR3aa: CASSLRSAYEQYF
len: 15; v_gene: TRBV7-9; d_gene: NA; j_gene: TRBJ2-4; CDR3nt: TGTGCCAGCAGCTTAGGACAGGAGGTCAAAAACATTCAGTACTTC; CDR3aa: CASSLGQEVKNIQYF
len: 13; v_gene: TRBV6-1; d_gene: NA; j_gene: TRBJ1-1; CDR3nt: TGTGCCAGCAGCGGGGTAGTGAACACTGAAGCTTTCTTT; CDR3aa: CASSGVVNTEAFF
len: 13; v_gene: TRBV30; d_gene: NA; j_gene: TRBJ1-5; CDR3nt: TGTGCCTGGAGTGTACAGGGTAATCAGCCCCAGCATTTT; CDR3aa: CAWSVQGNQPQHF
len: 14; v_gene: TRBV5-1; d_gene: NA; j_gene: TRBJ1-2; CDR3nt: TGCGCCAGCAGCCAAGGCCAGGGTAACTATGGCTACACCTTC; CDR3aa: CASSQGQGNYGYTF
len: 17; v_gene: TRBV9; d_gene: NA; j_gene: TRBJ2-1; CDR3nt: TGTGCCAGCAGCGCAAACCGGGACACGAGCTCCTACAATGAGCAGTTCTTC; CDR3aa: CASSANRDTSSYNEQFF
len: 13; v_gene: TRBV5-6; d_gene: NA; j_gene: TRBJ2-7; CDR3nt: TGTGCCAGCAGCTTGGGTCCCCTCTACGAGCAGTACTTC; CDR3aa: CASSLGPLYEQYF
len: 12; v_gene: TRBV6-5; d_gene: NA; j_gene: TRBJ2-1; CDR3nt: TGTGCCAGCAGTACGGGGACTTTAGAGCAGTTCTTC; CDR3aa: CASSTGTLEQFF
len: 15; v_gene: TRBV15; d_gene: TRBD1; j_gene: TRBJ2-1; CDR3nt: TGTGCCACCACCCCGGACAGGGGATCCTACAATGAGCAGTTCTTC; CDR3aa: CATTPDRGSYNEQFF
len: 15; v_gene: TRBV28; d_gene: NA; j_gene: TRBJ1-1; CDR3nt: TGTGCCAGCAGTTTAGGGCCCCCGGGGGTCACTGAAGCTTTCTTT; CDR3aa: CASSLGPPGVTEAFF